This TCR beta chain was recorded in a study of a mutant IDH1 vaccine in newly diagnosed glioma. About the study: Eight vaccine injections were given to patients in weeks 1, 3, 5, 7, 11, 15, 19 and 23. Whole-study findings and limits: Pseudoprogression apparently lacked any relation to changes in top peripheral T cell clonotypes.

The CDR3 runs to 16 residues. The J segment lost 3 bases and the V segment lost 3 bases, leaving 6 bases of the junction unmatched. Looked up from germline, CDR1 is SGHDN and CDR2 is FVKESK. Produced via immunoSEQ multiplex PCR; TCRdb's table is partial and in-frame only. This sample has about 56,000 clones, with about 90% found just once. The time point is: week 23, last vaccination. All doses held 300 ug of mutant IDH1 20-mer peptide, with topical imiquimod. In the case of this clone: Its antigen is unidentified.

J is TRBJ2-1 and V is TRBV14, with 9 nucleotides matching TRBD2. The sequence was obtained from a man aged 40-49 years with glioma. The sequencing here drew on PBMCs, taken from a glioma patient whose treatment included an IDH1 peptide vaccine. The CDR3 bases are TGTGCCAGCAGCCAGAAGACTAGCGGTAACTACAATGAGCAGTTCTTC. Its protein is CASSQKTSGNYNEQFF.